This T cell receptor (beta chain) was recovered during a study of blood T cell repertoires in COVID-19. Study-wide context: Italy, Spain and the United States were the sources of the convalescent and acute COVID-19 samples. PBMCs, B-cell-depleted T cells, or T cells provided the cDNA or gDNA that made up the material.

TCRdb keeps only in-frame clones here, not all; method: immunoSEQ multiplex PCR. This sample yields approximately 90,000 clones, of which 65% to 85% are seen a single time; 6.3% belongs to the top ten. The receptor was derived from a man aged 65-85 years with COVID-19, enrolled during active disease. Source material: peripheral blood.

CDR3 sequence: CASSVSLVETGELFF. CDR3 sequence (DNA): TGTGCCAGCAGCGTGTCCCTAGTTGAAACCGGGGAGCTGTTTTTT. The chain carries TRBV9 and TRBJ2-2; the D is unclear. This CDR3 comprises 15 residues. V was trimmed by 2 bases and J by 5 bases, leaving 13 bases between them. Germline values: CDR1 SGDLS, CDR2 YYNGEE.